This T cell receptor beta chain was found in a study of tissue T cells after allogeneic stem cell transplantation. Libraries were prepared by immunoSEQ multiplex PCR; TCRdb keeps only in-frame clonotypes and omits some of them. The table has 6,400 or so clones, around 50% seen once. Notes on the study in general: This small cohort was clinically heterogeneous, and sampling depth was a limitation.

The sample holds one count of this clone. Its target is not known. Gene names refer to mouse genes. The CDR3 end falls 1 residue outside the read, so it is completed with the germline J gene. This CDR3 spans 13 amino acids. The ends were cut back, 6 bases at V and 4 bases at J, with 13 bases in the middle. Germline V gives CDR1 SNHLY, CDR2 FYNGKV (reference sequence). Time point: mouse harvest day 7 after allogeneic transplant. The graft held 10^6 splenic CD5+ T cells and 10^7 T-cell-depleted bone marrow cells. This mouse GVHD model was MHC-mismatched B6 to BALB/c, profiled day 7 or 14. The chain couples TRBV3 to TRBJ2-7, with D perhaps assigned TRBD1 or TRBD2 (5 bases each). Material for sequencing was lymph node tissue. The receptor comes from a female BALB/c mouse given C57BL/6 T cells with graft-versus-host disease after an allogeneic hematopoietic cell transplant. The DNA read from the CDR3 is TGTGCCAGCAGGGCCGGGACGGAATATGAACAGTAC. It is translated as CASRAGTEYEQY. The entire CDR3 sequence reads CASRAGTEYEQYF.